The sample holds many counts of the clone carrying this T cell receptor (beta chain). The J segment lost 5 bases and the V segment lost 2 bases, leaving 6 bases of the junction unmatched. The CDR3 spans 15 residues. Looked up from germline, CDR1 is DFQATT and CDR2 is SNEGSKA (reference sequence). Amplification targeted TCR beta CDR3 regions from RNA transcripts. TCR CDR3 underwent first-round RT-PCR with the HTBI primer set. TCRdb recomputed calls from the multiplex PCR reads with MiXCR, one row per CDR3 protein. The sample has some 570,000 distinct CDR3 sequences, 15% to 20% seen once. This sample was included in a study of T cells in Graves' hyperthyroidism and ophthalmopathy.

The J gene is TRBJ2-5, the V gene TRBV20-1; 12 bases are shared with TRBD2. The clonotype originates from a young woman with Graves' ophthalmopathy. The sequencing sample was made of blood. The CDR3 DNA reads as TGCAGTGCTAGACCTAGCGGGAGGGCGCGGGAGACCCAGTACTTC. Protein sequence: CSARPSGRARETQYF.